This TCR beta chain derives from a study of blood T cell repertoires in COVID-19 (dated by TCRdb to about 2020). Background on the whole study: Collaborator samples came from the United States, Italy and Spain and covered acute and convalescent phases of COVID-19. The prospective study material was composed of cDNA or gDNA derived from T cells, B-cell-depleted T cells, or PBMCs. The dataset comprised deeply sampled blood TCRbeta repertoires from subjects exposed to, actively infected with, or recovered from COVID-19. A freely available public database, intended as a resource for researchers studying the immune response to SARS-CoV-2, is where the repertoires were released. Samples came from the ongoing ImmuneRACE study (first 160 participants) plus 1,254 subjects from 6 global collaborators. The sample metadata nearly always contained a de-identified subject ID, COVID-19 status, age in years and sex. HLA class I and class II types, where available, came from metadata supplied by the sample provider rather than from assay-based typing. Summary of the overall study and its limitations: Clinical and demographic metadata were provided uncurated, with the amount varying by source and participant.

TCRbeta CDR3 regions were amplified from genomic DNA by means of the immunoSEQ Assay, a bias-controlled multiplex PCR. On the authors' methods: The number of nucleated cells in each sample was estimated by amplification of reference gene primers within the assay. Sequence reads were collapsed and filtered to measure the absolute abundance of every unique TCRbeta CDR3 rearrangement. For each sample, productive Simpson clonality was calculated as the square root of Simpson's diversity index across productive rearrangements. In its TCRdb copy, this immuneACCESS table keeps in-frame sequences only and misses some clones. Where compared with another copy, unresolved V genes explain less than half of these, and the others have no known cause. That table supplies the V and J calls and clone size; D and trimming were determined from the DNA. Counted in this sample were about 360,000 clones; 70% to 90% of them appeared once. About 2.1% of the sample lies in the top ten.

Participants in the prospective study were enrolled through a virtual design, were aged about 18 to 90 years, and lived in some 24 United States geographic areas. To assign participants to cohorts, the prospective study relied on clinical history that participants themselves reported in a screening survey and a study questionnaire. In the prospective study, mobile phlebotomists collected whole blood, serum and a nasopharyngeal or oropharyngeal swab from each participant. Participants in the prospective study had the option to provide additional blood draws and questionnaires over a roughly 2-month period. Blood samples from the prospective study were shipped frozen or at room temperature prior to DNA extraction. Remarks on this clone: Its antigen target is currently unknown. The input lacks base qualities; no much larger clone sits a single base away.

V and J are truncated by 2 bases and 2 bases respectively, leaving an intervening sequence of 6 bases. The CDR3 spans 13 residues, from the cysteine through the phenylalanine. Only the CDR3 portion is preserved as DNA: 39 bases, with reading frame beginning at the first base. The germline V gene specifies MNHNS as CDR1 and SASEGT as CDR2. The sample consisted of PBMCs or T cells enriched from blood (not recorded which). Recombination connected TRBV6-1 to TRBJ1-2; the D gene cannot be resolved reliably. This TCR derives from a woman aged 40 to 50 with acute COVID-19. The CDR3 protein is CASSETRNYGYTF. The bases read TGTGCCAGCAGTGAAACGAGGAACTATGGCTACACCTTC.